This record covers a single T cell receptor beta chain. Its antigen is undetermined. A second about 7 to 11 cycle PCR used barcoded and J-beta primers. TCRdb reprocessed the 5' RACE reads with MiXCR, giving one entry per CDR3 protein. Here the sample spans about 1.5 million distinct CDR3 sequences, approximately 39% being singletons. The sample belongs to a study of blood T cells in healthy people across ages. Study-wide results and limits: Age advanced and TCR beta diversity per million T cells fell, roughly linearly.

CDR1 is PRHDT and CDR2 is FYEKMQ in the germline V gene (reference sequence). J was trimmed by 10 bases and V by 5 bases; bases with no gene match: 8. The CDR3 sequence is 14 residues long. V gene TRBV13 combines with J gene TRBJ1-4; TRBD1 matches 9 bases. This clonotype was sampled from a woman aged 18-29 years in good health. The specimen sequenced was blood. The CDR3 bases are TGTGCCAGCAGCATAACCCCGGGACAGGGAAAACTGTTTTTT. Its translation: CASSITPGQGKLFF.